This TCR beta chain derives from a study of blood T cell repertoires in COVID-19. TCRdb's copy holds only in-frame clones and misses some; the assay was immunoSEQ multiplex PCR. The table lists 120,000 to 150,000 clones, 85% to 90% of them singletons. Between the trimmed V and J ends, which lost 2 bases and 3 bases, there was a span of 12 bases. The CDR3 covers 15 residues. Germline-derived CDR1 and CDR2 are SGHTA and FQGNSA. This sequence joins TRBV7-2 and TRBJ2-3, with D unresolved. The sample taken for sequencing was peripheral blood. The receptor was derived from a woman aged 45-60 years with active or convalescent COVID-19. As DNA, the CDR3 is TGTGCCAGCAGCTTAACATGGAGTAGGACAGATACGCAGTATTTT. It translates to CASSLTWSRTDTQYF.